This entry lists 9 T cell receptor beta chains sequenced from one sample in a study of CD8 T cells in ankylosing spondylitis. Via MiXCR, TCRdb re-called the 5' RACE reads, giving one row per CDR3 protein. The table includes 130,000 to 150,000 distinct CDR3 sequences, more than 7% detected once. Sequencing was performed on synovial fluid, either unsorted or a sorted T cell fraction (not recorded which). Source of these receptors: a male donor with ankylosing spondylitis.

This clonotype was observed many times. V usage is TRBV3-1 and J usage is TRBJ1-5; maybe TRBD1 (5 bases). Germline lookup yields CDR1 LGHDT and CDR2 YNNKEL (reference sequence). CDR3 length: 16 residues. With 4 bases removed from V and 2 bases from J, the gap between germline ends came to 15 bases. This CDR3 is CASSPQSGTGNQPQHF. The CDR3, as DNA: TGTGCCAGCAGCCCCCAGAGTGGGACGGGCAATCAGCCCCAGCATTTT.

In its sample, this clonotype was seen many times. The V gene is TRBV15, the J gene TRBJ1-2; D is perhaps TRBD1 (6 bases). The V end lost 0 bases, the J end lost 3 bases, and 11 bases lay between the germline ends. CDR1 is LNHNV, CDR2 YYDKDF, per germline (reference sequence). This CDR3 is 15 amino acids long. CDR3 in amino acids: CATSREGTTYYGYTF. CDR3 sequence (DNA): TGTGCCACCAGCAGAGAAGGGACAACTTACTATGGCTACACCTTC.

This clonotype was found many times. The chain carries TRBV28 and TRBJ1-2; no clear D gene. Germline CDR1 is MDHEN and CDR2 is SYDVKM. V was trimmed by 2 bases and J by 2 bases, leaving 9 bases between them. This CDR3 contains 14 residues. This CDR3 reads CASSLLASNYGYTF. DNA for the CDR3: TGTGCCAGCAGTTTACTAGCCTCCAACTATGGCTACACCTTC.

This sequence joins TRBV10-2 and TRBJ2-7; D is uncertain. Germline CDR1 WSHSY, CDR2 SAAADI. This CDR3 spans 20 amino acids. Trimming shortened V by 7 bases and J by 0 bases, and 31 bases separated the two germline ends. The CDR3 DNA reads as TGCGCCAGCATGCCCTTTGCTTCAGATTCTTCCAAAATCAGCTCCTACGAGCAGTACTTC. This sequence encodes CASMPFASDSSKISSYEQYF.

The rearrangement joins TRBV4-1 to TRBJ1-5; D uncertain. The CDR3 spans 14 residues. The V gene's germline CDR1 is MGHRA and CDR2 YSYEKL. V lost 2 bases and J 6 bases, leaving 11 bases between the germline ends. CDR3 sequence (DNA): TGCGCCAGCAGCCAAAGTAGGGAAACTCAGCCCCAGCATTTT. Translated: CASSQSRETQPQHF.

There are many counts of this clonotype. The J gene is TRBJ2-7, the V gene TRBV6-2 or TRBV6-3, with TRBD2 matching 8 bases. The CDR3 is 14 residues long. The germline gives CDR1 MNHEY, CDR2 SVGEGT. Trimming cost V 6 bases and J 0 bases; bases outside gene matches: 4. The CDR3 protein is CASRLGGVSYEQYF. CDR3 bases: TGTGCCAGCAGGCTCGGGGGGGTCTCCTACGAGCAGTACTTC.

There are a few counts of this clonotype. The chain employs TRBV6-1 and TRBJ2-5; D uncertain. The CDR3 is 13 amino acids. CDR1 is MNHNS, CDR2 SASEGT, per germline. The V end was cut by 7 bases, the J end by 5 bases, with 14 bases between. The CDR3 region has the DNA TGTGCCAGCACCAGAACGGCGTCGGAGACCCAGTACTTC. This codes for CASTRTASETQYF.

This clonotype has at least ten counts. This chain links TRBV4-3 with TRBJ2-2; D gene unclear. Trimming took 1 base from V and 0 from J, leaving 9 bases between them. Germline V gene lookup returns CDR1 LGHNA and CDR2 YSLEER. This CDR3 contains 16 residues. The CDR3 loop is CASSQAPIANTGELFF. The CDR3 nucleotides read TGCGCCAGCAGCCAAGCTCCGATCGCGAACACCGGGGAGCTGTTTTTT.

This clonotype was picked up many times. The gene calls are TRBV7-2 and TRBJ1-4; possible D gene TRBD1, 6 bases. V gave up 2 bases and J gave up 5 bases, with 15 bases separating them. CDR1 SGHTA and CDR2 FQGNSA come from the germline V gene. This CDR3 is built from 16 residues. CDR3 DNA sequence: TGTGCCAGCAGCTTACGGTCGGGGGCGGTAAATGAAAAACTGTTTTTT. This translates into CASSLRSGAVNEKLFF.